This TCR beta chain is drawn from a study of blood T cell repertoires in COVID-19. Study details: The analysed material was cDNA or gDNA that came from T cells, B-cell-depleted T cells, or PBMCs.

Clones were read by immunoSEQ multiplex PCR, and TCRdb kept only the in-frame ones, dropping some. In the table there are approximately 66,000 clones, approximately 91% of which are singletons. The V and J ends lost 5 bases and 3 bases, in that order; junction bases with no gene match: 13. Germline-derived CDR1 and CDR2 are SGHNT and YENEEA. The CDR3 is 17 amino acids. Sequencing used peripheral blood. This receptor was obtained from a woman in her forties or fifties with active or convalescent COVID-19. The gene calls are TRBV11-3 and TRBJ2-3; 8 nucleotides agree with TRBD2. The CDR3 region has the DNA TGTGCCAGCAGCCCCTGGGGAGCGGGAGCTGAAACAGATACGCAGTATTTT. Protein: CASSPWGAGAETDTQYF.